This TCR beta chain derives from a study of regulatory T cells in long-lasting Graves disease. Trimming removed 4 bases from V and 5 bases from J; junction bases left unmatched: 8. Germline-derived CDR1 and CDR2 are MDHEN and SYDVKM. The length of the CDR3 is 15 residues. This clonotype was counted at least ten times. No antigen is known for it. Time point indicated: persistent/refractory GD, antithyroid drugs over 5 years with positive TRAb. TCR sequences were obtained from RNA taken from PBMCs. Study-level findings and limits: Segments TRBV28, TRBJ1-2 and TRBJ2-5 showed preferential usage in persistent disease. Lower TCR diversity characterized persistent Graves' patients relative to newly diagnosed patients. A reduction in accuracy may have resulted from the small sample size.

Researchers made TCR beta libraries by using iRepertoire HTBI primers and running Arm-PCR on CDR3 regions. As originally analysed: Gene usage covered about 60 TRBV and roughly 14 TRBJ segments. TCRdb reprocessed the multiplex PCR reads via MiXCR and lists one record per CDR3 protein. The V and J calls follow TCRdb's processing rather than the paper's. The sample contains about 470,000 distinct CDR3 sequences, about 20% of which appear only once. Sequenced material: peripheral blood mononuclear cells (PBMCs), taken when the disease was refractory, from a patient treated with antithyroid drugs. The TCR sequence derives from a female donor with Graves disease. The rearrangement joins TRBV28 to TRBJ2-5, with 9 bases that match TRBD1. The DNA of the CDR3 is TGTGCCAGCAGTTCGATACAGGGGGCTGGGGAGACCCAGTACTTC. This encodes CASSSIQGAGETQYF.